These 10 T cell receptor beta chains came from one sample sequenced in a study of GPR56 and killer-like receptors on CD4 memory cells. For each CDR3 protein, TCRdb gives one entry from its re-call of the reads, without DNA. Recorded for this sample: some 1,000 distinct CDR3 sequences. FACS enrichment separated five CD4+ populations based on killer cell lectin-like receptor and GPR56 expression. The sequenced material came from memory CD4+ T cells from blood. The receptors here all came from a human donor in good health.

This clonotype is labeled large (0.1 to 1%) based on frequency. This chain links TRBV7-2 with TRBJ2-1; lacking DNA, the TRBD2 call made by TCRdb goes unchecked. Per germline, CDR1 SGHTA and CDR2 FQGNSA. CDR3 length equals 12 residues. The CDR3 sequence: CASSSRTSEQFF.

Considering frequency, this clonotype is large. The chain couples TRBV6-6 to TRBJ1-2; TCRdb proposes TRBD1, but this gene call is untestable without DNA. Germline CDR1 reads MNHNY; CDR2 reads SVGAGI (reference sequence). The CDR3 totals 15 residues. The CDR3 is CASSYSGTGASGYTF.

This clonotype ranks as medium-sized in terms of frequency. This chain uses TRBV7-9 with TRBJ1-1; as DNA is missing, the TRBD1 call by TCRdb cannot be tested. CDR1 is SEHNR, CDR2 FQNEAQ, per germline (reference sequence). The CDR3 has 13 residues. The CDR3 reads CASSLQGVTEAFF.

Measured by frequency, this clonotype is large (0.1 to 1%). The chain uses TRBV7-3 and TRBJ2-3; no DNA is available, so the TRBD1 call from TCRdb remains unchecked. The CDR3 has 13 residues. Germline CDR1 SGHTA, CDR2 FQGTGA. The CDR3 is CASSLREADTQYF.

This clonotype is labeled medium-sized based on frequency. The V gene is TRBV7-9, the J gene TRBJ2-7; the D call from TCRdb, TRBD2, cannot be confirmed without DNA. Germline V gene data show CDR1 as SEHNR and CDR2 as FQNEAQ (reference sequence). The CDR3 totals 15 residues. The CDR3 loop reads CASSLFAGGDNEQYF.

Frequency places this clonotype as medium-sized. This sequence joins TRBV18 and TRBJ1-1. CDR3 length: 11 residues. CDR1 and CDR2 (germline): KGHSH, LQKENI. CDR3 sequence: CASQADTEAFF.

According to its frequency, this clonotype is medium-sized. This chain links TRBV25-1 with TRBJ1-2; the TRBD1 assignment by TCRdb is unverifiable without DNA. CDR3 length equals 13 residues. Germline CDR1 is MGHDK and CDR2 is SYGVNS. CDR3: CASSDAPYNGYTF.

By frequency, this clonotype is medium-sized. CDR3 sequence reads: CASSFHRTEAFF. This chain uses TRBV12-3 or TRBV12-4 with TRBJ1-1. There are 12 residues in the CDR3.

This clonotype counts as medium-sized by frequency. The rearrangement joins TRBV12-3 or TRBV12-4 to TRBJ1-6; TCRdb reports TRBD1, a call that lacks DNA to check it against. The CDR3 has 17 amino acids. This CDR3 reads CASRLFPPRQGNSPLHF.

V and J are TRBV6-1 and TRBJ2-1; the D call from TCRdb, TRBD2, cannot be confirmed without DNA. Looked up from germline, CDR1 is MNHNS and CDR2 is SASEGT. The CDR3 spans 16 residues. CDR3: CASSEAGLAGGTEQFF.